This T cell receptor beta chain was retrieved from a study of cytomegalovirus exposure and HLA in healthy donors. The primer mix had 60 Vbeta and 13 Jbeta primers. Method: immunoSEQ multiplex PCR; TCRdb's copy keeps in-frame clones and lacks some. The top ten hold about 7.6% of the sample, which has under 200,000 clones, more than 60% seen once. J lost 6 bases, V lost 2 bases, and 11 bases had no gene match. This CDR3 region has 16 residues. The germline CDR1 and CDR2 sequences are SGDLS and YYNGEE. The source of this sequence is a woman in her thirties or forties in good health and CMV-seropositive. The chain employs TRBV9 and TRBJ2-3; TRBD2 matches 8 bases. Sequencing was performed on PBMCs. The CDR3 here is CASSVEGAGVRDTQYF. CDR3 in DNA: TGTGCCAGCAGCGTCGAAGGAGCGGGAGTTCGCGATACGCAGTATTTT. Full variable domain (remainder filled in from reference TRBV9 and TRBJ2-3): DSGVTQTPKHLITATGQRVTLRCSPRSGDLSVYWYQQSLDQGLQFLIQYYNGEERAKGNILERFSAQQFPDLHSELNLSSLELGDSALYFCASSVEGAGVRDTQYFGPGTRLTVL.